Each of the 20 T cell receptor beta chains below was sequenced from the same sample in a study of T cells expressing NK-cell markers (TCRdb year 2020). Library prep was done by 5' RACE. TCRdb lists the instrument as Illumina HiSeq 2000. TCRdb reprocessed the public reads and reports one entry per CDR3 protein sequence, without DNA. The data table for this sample lists tens of thousands of distinct CDR3 sequences. The top ten clonotypes cover around 60% of the sample. Material: blood T cells: a sorted CD56 or NKG2C T cell subset, CD4+ or CD8+ T cells, or bulk PBMC T cells (not recorded which). All receptors derive from a woman between 18 and 70 years old in good health.

The chain carries TRBV5-4 and TRBJ2-3; TCRdb indicates TRBD1, and absent DNA this call remains unverified. Germline V gene lookup returns CDR1 SGHNT and CDR2 YYREEE (reference sequence). The CDR3 covers 16 residues. This CDR3 reads CASSSPWGGETDTQYF.

This chain connects TRBV4-1 to TRBJ2-7; the D call from TCRdb, TRBD2, cannot be confirmed without DNA. This CDR3 contains 16 residues. Germline values: CDR1 MGHRA, CDR2 YSYEKL. The CDR3 protein is CASSQEGLAGVDEQYF.

The J gene is TRBJ2-7, the V gene TRBV5-5. The V gene's germline CDR1 is SGHKS and CDR2 YYEKEE (reference sequence). This CDR3 is 16 amino acids long. CDR3 sequence reads: CASSPYVNRASYEQYF.

The V gene is TRBV7-9, the J gene TRBJ2-7. Germline-derived CDR1 and CDR2 are SEHNR and FQNEAQ (reference sequence). The CDR3 sequence is 13 residues long. This CDR3 is CASSNSGHYEQYF.

The gene calls are TRBV19 and TRBJ2-7; TCRdb selects TRBD1, and the lack of DNA leaves this call unchecked. CDR3 length: 15 residues. Looked up from germline, CDR1 is LNHDA and CDR2 is SQIVND (reference sequence). This CDR3 reads CASRTTGERTYEQCF. The complete variable domain, with remaining parts taken from reference TRBV19 and TRBJ2-7, reads DGGITQSPKYLFRKEGQNVTLSCEQNLNHDAMYWYRQDPGQGLRLIYYSQIVNDFQKGDIAEGYSVSREKKESFPLTVTSAQKNPTAFYLCASRTTGERTYEQCFGPGTRLTVT.

This chain joins TRBV4-1 and TRBJ2-1; the TCRdb D gene call, TRBD2, has no DNA to confirm it. Per the germline V gene, CDR1 is MGHRA and CDR2 is YSYEKL. This CDR3 spans 17 amino acids. The chain's CDR3 is CASSLYSSGSSYNEQFF.

V gene TRBV7-8 combines with J gene TRBJ2-1; the TRBD2 assignment by TCRdb is unverifiable without DNA. The germline gives CDR1 SGHVS, CDR2 FQNEAQ. The CDR3 has 16 amino acids. The CDR3 here is CASSLVAGVSWNEQFF.

The V call is TRBV24-1, the J call TRBJ1-5. The CDR3 extends over 13 amino acids. In germline, CDR1 is KGHDR, CDR2 SFDVKD. The CDR3 sequence: CATAGGNNQPQHF.

The J gene is TRBJ2-2, the V gene TRBV7-2; absent DNA, TCRdb's TRBD1 call cannot be checked. The CDR3 totals 15 residues. Germline assignment: CDR1 SGHTA and CDR2 FQGNSA. The CDR3 sequence: CASSLGTTGAGELFF.

This rearrangement joins TRBV3-1 to TRBJ2-7; TCRdb names TRBD1, which stays unverified in the absence of DNA. Germline CDR1 reads LGHDT; CDR2 reads YNNKEL (reference sequence). There are 15 residues in the CDR3. This CDR3 is CASSQEPGYSYEQYF.

The chain carries TRBV5-1 and TRBJ2-3. The V gene's germline CDR1 is SGHRS and CDR2 YFSETQ. CDR3 size: 14 residues. CDR3 sequence reads: CASSLGGEVDTQYF.

V usage is TRBV20-1 and J usage is TRBJ1-1; absent DNA, TCRdb's TRBD1 call cannot be checked. The CDR3 is 15 residues long. In germline, CDR1 is DFQATT, CDR2 SNEGSKA (reference sequence). CDR3 protein: CSARDLDRVNTEAFF.

The J gene is TRBJ2-6, the V gene TRBV6-5; TCRdb's D gene call, TRBD1, goes unchecked for lack of DNA. Germline values: CDR1 MNHEY, CDR2 SVGAGI. The CDR3 totals 15 residues. The CDR3 region is CASSYEGAGANVLTF.

V is TRBV12-3 or TRBV12-4 and J is TRBJ2-3; TCRdb returns TRBD1, unconfirmable since there is no DNA. This CDR3 is built from 14 residues. CDR3 residues: CASSSYWGPDTQYF.

J is TRBJ2-5 and V is TRBV7-8. CDR1 and CDR2 (germline): SGHVS, FQNEAQ. CDR3 length equals 15 residues. The CDR3 loop is CASSLVQYRKETQYF.

The CDR3 sequence: CASSHPGTGSTGELFF. The chain joins TRBV4-1 to TRBJ2-2; without DNA, the TCRdb call of TRBD1 cannot be checked. The CDR3 runs to 16 residues. Germline V gives CDR1 MGHRA, CDR2 YSYEKL.

The CDR3 here is CASSLALAGYEQYF. This rearrangement joins TRBV7-9 to TRBJ2-7. CDR1 and CDR2 from the germline V gene are SEHNR and FQNEAQ (reference sequence). The CDR3 totals 14 residues.

The CDR3 here is CSASVGLAGSVYNEQFF. The gene calls are TRBV20-1 and TRBJ2-1; no DNA is available, so the TRBD2 call from TCRdb remains unchecked. CDR1 is DFQATT, CDR2 SNEGSKA, per germline (reference sequence). This CDR3 has 17 residues.

The chain combines TRBV5-1 with TRBJ2-1; with no DNA, the TCRdb D assignment of TRBD2 cannot be verified. From germline, CDR1 is SGHRS and CDR2 YFSETQ. The CDR3 sequence is 16 residues long. The CDR3 loop reads CASSPPGLAAYNEQFF.

The chain couples TRBV9 to TRBJ2-1. The CDR3 length is 17 residues. Germline lookup yields CDR1 SGDLS and CDR2 YYNGEE. The CDR3: CASSVTGAQTSYNEQFF.